Sequencing of this TCR beta chain was carried out in a study of blood T cell repertoires in COVID-19. Overall study: Some COVID-19 samples were acute and others convalescent; all came from the United States, Italy and Spain.

Method: immunoSEQ multiplex PCR; TCRdb's copy keeps in-frame clones and lacks some. The data contain about 160,000 clones, 75% to 90% of them singletons. The CDR3 spans 15 residues. V trimming: 4 bases; J trimming: 7 bases; junction bases outside the gene matches: 4. Per the germline V gene, CDR1 is LNHDA and CDR2 is SQIVND (reference sequence). The rearrangement links TRBV19 to TRBJ1-6, with 10 bases identical to TRBD1. Sequenced input: peripheral blood. This sequence was found in a woman aged 55-70 years with acute or convalescent COVID-19. The CDR3 protein is CASSTGQGSNSPLHF. The CDR3 DNA sequence: TGTGCCAGTAGTACGGGACAGGGGAGCAATTCACCCCTCCACTTT. Together with reference TRBV19 and TRBJ1-6, the CDR3 gives the full variable domain: DGGITQSPKYLFRKEGQNVTLSCEQNLNHDAMYWYRQDPGQGLRLIYYSQIVNDFQKGDIAEGYSVSREKKESFPLTVTSAQKNPTAFYLCASSTGQGSNSPLHFGNGTRLTVT.